Reported below is one TCR beta chain. Unstimulated PBMCs were sorted into CD3+CD4+ and CD3+CD8+ populations. Here immunoSEQ multiplex PCR was the method, and the copy in TCRdb shows in-frame clones only, minus some. The repertoire holds some 61,000 clones, with roughly 70% as singletons. The sample comes from a study of T cell clones after liver transplantation. Study details: A pre-transplant mixed lymphocyte reaction with TCRbeta sequencing defined graft-donor-reactive clones followed in post-transplant blood.

This CDR3 comprises 16 residues. Trimming at V came to 2 bases and at J to 7 bases, leaving 12 bases not matched to a gene. Germline CDR1 GTSNPN, CDR2 SVGIG (reference sequence). This chain uses TRBV30 with TRBJ1-4, with 8 bases aligning to TRBD1. This clonotype was sampled from a human patient who received a liver transplant. Some T cells may have originated in the graft donor. The sample here was CD4+ T cells from blood, taken at the 22-month timepoint. CDR3 residues: CAWSPGSRGPGEKLFF. CDR3 in DNA: TGTGCCTGGAGTCCAGGTAGCAGGGGGCCGGGTGAAAAACTGTTTTTT.